Sequencing of this TCR beta chain was carried out in a study of CD8 T cells in ankylosing spondylitis. Study results and caveats: What seemed typical of ankylosing spondylitis blood was a TCR beta motif built from about 8 highly homologous variants. Clones linked to disease were reported to show significant enrichment in matched ankylosing spondylitis synovial fluid.

TCRdb reprocessed the 5' RACE reads with MiXCR, giving one entry per CDR3 protein. The repertoire holds about 200,000 distinct CDR3 sequences, with 5.5% to 7.5% as singletons. This clonotype was counted a few times. No antigen is known for it. This CDR3 comprises 16 residues. The germline CDR1 and CDR2 sequences are SGHKS and YYEKEE (reference sequence). The germline V and J ends were trimmed by 0 bases and 0 bases, with 11 bases remaining between them. The genes are TRBV5-5 and TRBJ2-3; D is perhaps TRBD1 (5 bases). This sequence originates from a male donor with ankylosing spondylitis. Sequencing used blood, either unsorted or a sorted T cell fraction (not recorded which). The CDR3 bases are TGTGCCAGCAGCTTGGGGGGCAGACCTAGCACAGATACGCAGTATTTT. Its translation: CASSLGGRPSTDTQYF.